A single sample is the source of the 21 T cell receptor beta chains below, sequenced in a study of human T cells and chemical hapten exposure. Described time point: patch test 3, about 24 weeks after DPC sensitization. Described treatment: therapeutic diphenylcyclopropenone sensitization with weekly scalp DPC. MiXCR, run by TCRdb on the RACE reads, gives a single entry per CDR3 protein. The data show tens of thousands of distinct CDR3 sequences, 11% seen once. Sequenced here: whole blood, sampled in connection with sensitization to the hapten diphenylcyclopropenone (DPC). Source of these receptors: a woman in her twenties or thirties with alopecia areata. Some clones in this sample may be carry-over from other donors' samples.

The chain is built from TRBV6-1 and TRBJ2-2; D remains unclear. The CDR3 length is 16 residues. Trimming took 5 bases from V and 2 from J, leaving 15 bases between them. The V gene's germline CDR1 is MNHNS and CDR2 SASEGT. The CDR3 bases are TGTGCCAGCAGTTATCTGCCCTGGCCAAACACCGGGGAGCTGTTTTTT. This gives the protein CASSYLPWPNTGELFF.

V is TRBV4-3 and J is TRBJ2-7; the match to TRBD1 covers 11 bases. V lost 3 bases, J lost 3 bases, and 4 bases stayed unmatched. CDR3 length equals 15 residues. CDR1 is LGHNA, CDR2 YSLEER, per germline. This CDR3 reads CASSHRTGGNYEQYF. For the CDR3, the DNA is TGCGCCAGCAGCCATCGGACAGGGGGCAACTACGAGCAGTACTTC.

The J gene is TRBJ1-5, the V gene TRBV12-3 or TRBV12-4; 8 bases fit TRBD1. The CDR3 totals 15 residues. V was pared by 6 bases and J by 9 bases, with 13 bases of the junction left unmatched. CDR3 in DNA: TGTGCCAGCAGCCTGGGACAGGAGATTGGAGGGCCCCAGCATTTT. Translating it yields CASSLGQEIGGPQHF.

The CDR3 reads CASSYIGAGVNTEAFF. In DNA form, the CDR3 reads TGTGCCAGCAGTTACATCGGGGCTGGCGTGAACACTGAAGCTTTCTTT. The chain uses TRBV6-5 and TRBJ1-1; TRBD1 is a possible D gene (5 bases). The CDR3 runs to 16 residues. Germline CDR1 and CDR2: MNHEY and SVGAGI. Trimming left V 2 bases short and J 0 bases short, with 13 bases between.

This clonotype was counted once. This chain uses TRBV23-1 with TRBJ2-1; 16 bases line up with TRBD2. TRBV23-1 is treated as an ORF (open reading frame) with a function not yet certain. J lost 8 bases, V lost 2 bases, and 18 bases had no gene match. This CDR3 contains 21 residues. CDR3 bases: TGCGCCAGCAGTCAAGCAAAAGGGACTAGCGGGAGGGCCGGTGGACTGCATGAGCAGTTCTTC. Protein sequence: CASSQAKGTSGRAGGLHEQFF.

V gene TRBV3-1 combines with J gene TRBJ2-7; 7 nucleotides match TRBD1. The CDR3 spans 15 residues. Trimming at V came to 1 base and at J to 5 bases, leaving 8 bases not matched to a gene. Germline V gives CDR1 LGHDT, CDR2 YNNKEL (reference sequence). The DNA for the CDR3 is TGTGCCAGCAGCCAAGTCGAGACAGGGCGACACGAGCAGTACTTC. Translating gives CASSQVETGRHEQYF.

The chain uses TRBV10-3 and TRBJ2-2; D ambiguous. V was clipped by 4 bases and J by 3 bases, with 12 bases between them. Germline V gene data show CDR1 as ENHRY and CDR2 as SYGVKD. The CDR3 totals 15 residues. The CDR3: CAISADKTYTGELFF. The CDR3 DNA reads TGTGCCATCAGTGCCGACAAGACTTACACCGGGGAGCTGTTTTTT.

The chain uses TRBV5-4 and TRBJ1-4; the D gene is possibly TRBD1 (5 bases). The CDR3 runs 15 residues. The V end was cut by 4 bases, the J end by 8 bases, with 18 bases between. In germline, CDR1 is SGHNT, CDR2 YYREEE (reference sequence). In DNA, the CDR3 is TGTGCCAGCAGCCGGGAGGCAGGGAAAGGGGAAAAACTGTTTTTT. Translated: CASSREAGKGEKLFF.

For the CDR3, the DNA is TGTGCCAGCACTAAGGGGCAGGGAGCCTACGAGCAGTACTTC. It is translated as CASTKGQGAYEQYF. The rearrangement uses TRBV6-5 and TRBJ2-7; either TRBD1 or TRBD2 may fit D (5 bases each). Trimming left V 7 bases short and J 2 bases short, with 15 bases between. The CDR3 contains 14 residues. CDR1 and CDR2 (germline): MNHEY, SVGAGI.

The chain employs TRBV10-3 and TRBJ1-6; D perhaps matches TRBD1 (5 bases). Trimming cost V 6 bases and J 10 bases, with 10 bases left between them. Germline CDR1 reads ENHRY; CDR2 reads SYGVKD. The CDR3 spans 12 residues. This CDR3 is CAIRAGSSPLHF. The DNA of the CDR3 is TGTGCCATCAGGGCAGGGAGCTCACCCCTCCACTTT.

This clonotype showed up many times. V is TRBV28 and J is TRBJ2-1, with D possibly matching TRBD1 (7 bases). The CDR3 contains 16 residues. The V gene lost 6 bases and the J gene lost 6 bases, with 21 bases spanning the gap. CDR1 and CDR2 (germline): MDHEN, SYDVKM. CDR3 bases: TGTGCCAGCAGCCCGACTACAGGGGAGGATGCCAATGAGCAGTTCTTC. This translates into CASSPTTGEDANEQFF.

This clonotype was observed many times. This sequence joins TRBV2 and TRBJ2-7; unclear D gene. Looked up from germline, CDR1 is SNHLY and CDR2 is FYNNEI. The CDR3 consists of 13 residues. Trimming shortened V by 3 bases and J by 5 bases, and 11 bases separated the two germline ends. In DNA form, the CDR3 reads TGTGCCAGCAGTGAGGTGGATTGGCACGAGCAGTACTTC. It codes for CASSEVDWHEQYF.

This clonotype has only a few counts. This rearrangement joins TRBV12-3 or TRBV12-4 to TRBJ1-1; D is unresolved. There are 11 residues in the CDR3. V lost 6 bases and J lost 7, with 9 bases in between. CDR3 region: CASRLDGEAFF. The CDR3, as DNA: TGTGCCAGCAGGCTAGATGGTGAAGCTTTCTTT.

This clonotype was seen ten or more times. The J gene is TRBJ2-3, the V gene TRBV6-6, with 11 bases matching TRBD2. Germline-derived CDR1 and CDR2 are MNHNY and SVGAGI (reference sequence). The CDR3 spans 16 residues. With 6 bases clipped from V and 0 bases from J, the junction kept 5 bases outside the gene matches. CDR3 protein: CASRKLAGASTDTQYF. CDR3 nucleotide sequence: TGTGCCAGCAGGAAACTAGCGGGGGCTAGCACAGATACGCAGTATTTT.

This clonotype was detected a few times. V usage is TRBV6-6 and J usage is TRBJ2-3; 9 positions match TRBD2. Germline V gene lookup returns CDR1 MNHNY and CDR2 SVGAGI (reference sequence). V was clipped by 4 bases and J by 4 bases; unmatched bases: 6. The length of the CDR3 is 15 residues. The CDR3 DNA sequence: TGTGCCAGCAGTTCGCTAGCGGGACGGTCAGATACGCAGTATTTT. It specifies CASSSLAGRSDTQYF.

This clonotype was picked up a small number of times. The chain combines TRBV11-3 with TRBJ2-1; D remains ambiguous. The V gene's germline CDR1 is SGHNT and CDR2 YENEEA. V gave up 2 bases and J gave up 0 bases, with 5 bases separating them. The CDR3 is 14 amino acids. The CDR3 spells CASSLSASYNEQFF. The CDR3 region has the DNA TGTGCCAGCAGCTTATCGGCCTCCTACAATGAGCAGTTCTTC.

The rearrangement joins TRBV28 to TRBJ1-5; D uncertain. The length of the CDR3 is 13 residues. Deletions cut 3 bases from V and 4 bases from J, with 7 bases between. Germline V lookup: CDR1 MDHEN, CDR2 SYDVKM. CDR3 nucleotide sequence: TGTGCCAGCAGTTTCTGGGGTAATCAGCCCCAGCATTTT. Protein product: CASSFWGNQPQHF.

The chain carries TRBV7-9 and TRBJ2-3, with 12 nucleotides matching TRBD2. V trimming: 3 bases; J trimming: 5 bases; junction bases outside the gene matches: 6. Germline CDR1 SEHNR, CDR2 FQNEAQ (reference sequence). The CDR3 sequence is 16 residues long. The CDR3 coding sequence is TGTGCCAGCAGCTTTCTAGCGGGGGGGCCCGGAGATACGCAGTATTTT. Translating gives CASSFLAGGPGDTQYF.

This clonotype was counted between two and nine times. V usage is TRBV29-1 and J usage is TRBJ1-4; TRBD1 matches at 7 bases. The germline CDR1 and CDR2 sequences are SQVTM and ANQGSEA. Unmatched junction bases numbered 4, after V lost 4 bases and J lost 5 bases. CDR3 length equals 13 residues. The CDR3: CSVGRGTNEKLFF. The CDR3 DNA is TGCAGCGTTGGCAGGGGGACGAATGAAAAACTGTTTTTT.

The chain combines TRBV2 with TRBJ1-5, with D possibly matching TRBD1 (5 bases). Germline V lookup: CDR1 SNHLY, CDR2 FYNNEI. V gave up 6 bases and J gave up 5 bases, with 14 bases separating them. This CDR3 has 14 amino acids. The CDR3 sequence is CASSLDGGDQPQHF. CDR3 sequence (DNA): TGTGCCAGCAGCCTCGACGGGGGGGATCAGCCCCAGCATTTT.

The chain is built from TRBV7-2 and TRBJ2-1; D gene ambiguous. There are 15 residues in the CDR3. Germline V gene sequence: CDR1 SGHTA, CDR2 FQGNSA. Trimming left V 1 base short and J 5 bases short, with 12 bases between. CDR3 sequence reads: CASSLVMSRNNEQFF. Written as DNA, the CDR3 is TGTGCCAGCAGCTTAGTTATGTCCAGAAACAATGAGCAGTTCTTC.